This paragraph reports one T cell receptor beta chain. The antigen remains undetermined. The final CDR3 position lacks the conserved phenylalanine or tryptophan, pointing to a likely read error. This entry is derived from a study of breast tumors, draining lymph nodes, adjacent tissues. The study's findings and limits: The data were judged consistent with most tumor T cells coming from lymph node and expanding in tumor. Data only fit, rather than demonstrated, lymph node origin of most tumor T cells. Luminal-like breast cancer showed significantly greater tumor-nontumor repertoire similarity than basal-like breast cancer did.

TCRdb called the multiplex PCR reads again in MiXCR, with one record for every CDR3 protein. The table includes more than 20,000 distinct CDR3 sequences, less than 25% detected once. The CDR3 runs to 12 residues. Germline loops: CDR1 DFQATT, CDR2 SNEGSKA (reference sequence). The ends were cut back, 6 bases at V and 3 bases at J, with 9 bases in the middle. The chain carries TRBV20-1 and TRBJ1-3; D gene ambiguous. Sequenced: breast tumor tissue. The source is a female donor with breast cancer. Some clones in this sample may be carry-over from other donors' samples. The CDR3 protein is CSAPRCGNTIYL. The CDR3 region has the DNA TGCAGTGCCCCCAGGTGTGGAAACACCATATATCTT.